Detailed here is one T cell receptor beta chain. The sample comes from a study of blood T cell repertoires in COVID-19. Study at large: Samples taken during acute and convalescent COVID-19 were collected in the United States, Italy and Spain.

Per the authors' pipeline: The assay estimated nucleated cells by amplifying reference gene primers. The repertoire was sequenced with immunoSEQ multiplex PCR; TCRdb's copy has only in-frame clones and lacks some. That table supplies the V and J calls and clone size; D and trimming were determined from the DNA. Of 150,000 to 200,000 clones detected, 80% to 85% appear once; the ten largest clones hold about 14%. Patients from Seattle were sampled longitudinally, starting during active infection. The length of the CDR3 is 18 residues. Per germline, CDR1 DFQATT and CDR2 SNEGSKA (reference sequence). V was shortened by 3 bases and J by 6 bases, with 29 bases between the two germline ends.

The clonotype originates from a woman aged 70 to 79 with COVID-19, enrolled during active disease. This rearrangement joins TRBV20-1 to TRBJ1-2; D perhaps matches TRBD1 (6 bases). Sample: peripheral blood. The CDR3 region is CSASHEWATPPTGDGYTF. CDR3 DNA: TGCAGTGCTAGTCACGAGTGGGCAACACCACCGACAGGAGATGGCTACACCTTC.